These T cell receptor beta chains were read from a single sample in a study of molecular identifiers for immune sequencing clone quantification. TCRdb reprocessed the PCR reads with MiXCR, giving one entry per CDR3 protein. Of 250,000 to 400,000 distinct CDR3 sequences in the sample, 20% to 25% were seen once. The sequenced sample was naive CD8+ T cells from blood, with Jurkat cell RNA spiked in. All receptors derive from a human donor in good health. Some libraries in this study had Jurkat cell RNA spiked in. Both conserved end residues are part of each CDR3. Fields, in order: J gene, V gene, D gene, clone size, CDR3 DNA, CDR3 protein. A D gene is named only where the DNA matches it firmly. Only part of the rows carry a size: once, few, many, or a class if the clone is expanded.

TRBJ2-3 TRBV7-9 . many TGTGCCAGCAGCTTATTTCCACACGGCACAGATACGCAGTATTTT CASSLFPHGTDTQYF
TRBJ2-2 TRBV6-1 TRBD1 many TGTGCCAGCAGCGTCCGGGGGACAGGGATAACCGGGGAGCTGTTTTTT CASSVRGTGITGELFF
TRBJ1-5 TRBV6-2/TRBV6-3 . . TGTGCCAGCAGTTTAGGACAGTTGGGCAATCAGCCCCAGCATTTT CASSLGQLGNQPQHF
TRBJ1-1 TRBV30 . many TGTGCCTGGAGTGTACTGGTCACTGAAGCTTTCTTT CAWSVLVTEAFF
TRBJ1-2 TRBV4-1 TRBD1 many TGCGCCAGCGCCGGACAGGGACTTTCCGGCTACACCTTC CASAGQGLSGYTF
TRBJ2-7 TRBV7-9 . . TGTGCCAGCAGCCCGGGGAGCCTCTACGAGCAGTACTTC CASSPGSLYEQYF
TRBJ2-3 TRBV27 TRBD1 few TGTGCCAGCAGTTCCAGACAGGGGGTCGCAGATACGCAGTATTTT CASSSRQGVADTQYF
TRBJ2-2 TRBV7-9 . many TGTGCCAGCAGCTGGGTAGGGCGCTCGAACACCGGGGAGCTGTTTTTT CASSWVGRSNTGELFF
TRBJ2-1 TRBV19 TRBD1 few TGTGCCAGTAGTATAGTCCGGGGTCGACAGGGATCCTACAATGAGCAGTTCTTC CASSIVRGRQGSYNEQFF
TRBJ1-2 TRBV5-5 TRBD1 . TGTGCCAGCAGCTCGGCCGATGGGACAGTTTACAATGGCTACACCTTC CASSSADGTVYNGYTF
TRBJ2-5 TRBV20-1 TRBD1 many TGCAGTGCTAGAGATCTTGGACAGGGGGCCCCCTTC CSARDLGQGAPF
TRBJ2-5 TRBV20-1 TRBD2 many TGCAGTGCTAAGGGACTAACAAGACTAGAGACCCAGTACTTC CSAKGLTRLETQYF
TRBJ1-1 TRBV28 . many TGTGCCAGCAGTTTTGGGGCAGCCTACACTGAAGCTTTCTTT CASSFGAAYTEAFF
TRBJ1-6 TRBV30 . few TGTGCCTGGAGCCCAGGACGGCTTGATTCACCCCTCCACTTT CAWSPGRLDSPLHF
TRBJ2-7 TRBV4-1 . few TGCGCCAGCAGCCAAGACCCAGGGAACTCCTACGAGCAGTACTTC CASSQDPGNSYEQYF
TRBJ2-7 TRBV7-9 TRBD1 few TGTGCCAGCAGCTTAGGCCCCAGGGGGAACGAGCAGTACTTC CASSLGPRGNEQYF
TRBJ2-1 TRBV20-1 TRBD2 . TGCAGTGCTAGGTTAGCGGGCAGTGAGCAGTTCTTC CSARLAGSEQFF
TRBJ1-4 TRBV27 . . TGTGCCAGCAGTTTACGGGGAGTGGGAGAAAAACTGTTTTTT CASSLRGVGEKLFF
TRBJ2-1 TRBV6-2/TRBV6-3 TRBD2 few TGTGCCGGCAGTTTCGGCGGGGGGCCTCCCTACAATGAGCAGTTCTTC CAGSFGGGPPYNEQFF
TRBJ1-2 TRBV2 TRBD1 many TGTGCCAGCAGGAGGGGGACAGGGTTTGGCTACACCTTC CASRRGTGFGYTF
TRBJ2-3 TRBV4-1 . many TGCGCCAGCAGCCCACAGGGTAGCGGTAGCACAGATACGCAGTATTTT CASSPQGSGSTDTQYF
TRBJ1-5 TRBV6-2/TRBV6-3 . few TGTGCCAGCAGTTTCGGACAGCCTAATCAGCCCCAGCATTTT CASSFGQPNQPQHF